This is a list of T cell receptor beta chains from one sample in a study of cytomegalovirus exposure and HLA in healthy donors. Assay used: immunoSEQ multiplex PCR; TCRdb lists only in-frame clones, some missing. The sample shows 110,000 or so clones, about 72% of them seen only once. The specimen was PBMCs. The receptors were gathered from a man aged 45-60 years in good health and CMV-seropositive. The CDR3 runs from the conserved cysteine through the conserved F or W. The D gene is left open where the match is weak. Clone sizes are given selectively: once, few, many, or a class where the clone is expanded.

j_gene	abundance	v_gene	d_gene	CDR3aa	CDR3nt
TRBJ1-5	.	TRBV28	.	CASSLDRANQPQHF	TGTGCCAGCAGTTTAGACAGAGCCAATCAGCCCCAGCATTTT
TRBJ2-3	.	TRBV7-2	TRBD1	CASSNPGQVGTDTQYF	TGTGCCAGCAGCAATCCGGGACAGGTGGGCACAGATACGCAGTATTTT
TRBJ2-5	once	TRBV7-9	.	CASSLDLAGTETQYF	TGTGCCAGCAGCTTAGATCTTGCGGGGACAGAGACCCAGTACTTC
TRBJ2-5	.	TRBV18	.	CASSPGQLETQYF	TGTGCCAGCTCACCAGGGCAGCTTGAGACCCAGTACTTC
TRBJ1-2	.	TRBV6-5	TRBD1	CASSRGQGPRHGYTF	TGTGCCAGCAGCCGGGGACAGGGCCCTCGGCATGGCTACACCTTC
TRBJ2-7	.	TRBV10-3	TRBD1	CAIRSRTGTYEQYF	TGTGCCATCCGATCCCGGACAGGGACCTACGAGCAGTACTTC
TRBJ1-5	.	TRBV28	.	CASSEGHPSNQPQHF	TGTGCCAGCAGTGAGGGACACCCTAGCAATCAGCCCCAGCATTTT
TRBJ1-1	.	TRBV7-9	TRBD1	CASSSSPGQGGYTEAFF	TGTGCCAGCAGCTCCAGCCCGGGACAGGGGGGATACACTGAAGCTTTCTTT
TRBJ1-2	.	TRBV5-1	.	CASSLQASNYGYTF	TGCGCCAGCAGCTTACAGGCATCAAACTATGGCTACACCTTC
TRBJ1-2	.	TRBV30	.	CAWGRVSEGYTF	TGTGCCTGGGGGAGGGTTAGCGAGGGCTACACCTTC
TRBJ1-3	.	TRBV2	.	CASSVPQDSYSGNTIYF	TGTGCCAGCAGTGTCCCCCAGGACTCCTACTCTGGAAACACCATATATTTT
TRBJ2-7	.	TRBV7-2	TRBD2	CASSPGLTTRYEQYF	TGTGCCAGCAGCCCGGGACTAACCACTCGCTACGAGCAGTACTTC
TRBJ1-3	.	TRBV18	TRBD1	CASSPGQGSGNTIYF	TGTGCCAGCTCTCCGGGACAGGGGTCTGGAAACACCATATATTTT
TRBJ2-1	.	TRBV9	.	CASSVGRGSYNEQFF	TGTGCCAGCAGCGTTGGGCGGGGCTCCTACAATGAGCAGTTCTTC
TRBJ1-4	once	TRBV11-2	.	CASSFSTANEKLFF	TGTGCCAGCAGCTTTAGTACGGCTAATGAAAAACTGTTTTTT
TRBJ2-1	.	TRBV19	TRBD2	CASSNGRALGEQFF	TGTGCCAGTAGTAACGGGAGGGCCTTGGGTGAGCAGTTCTTC
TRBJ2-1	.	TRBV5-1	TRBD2	CASSPPGGYNEQFF	TGCGCCAGCAGCCCCCCCGGGGGGTACAATGAGCAGTTCTTC
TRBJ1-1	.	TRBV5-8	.	CASSSPQGWSEAFF	TGTGCCAGCAGCTCACCACAGGGATGGTCTGAAGCTTTCTTT
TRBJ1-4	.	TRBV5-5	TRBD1	CASSPQEGAWEKLFF	TGTGCCAGCAGCCCCCAGGAGGGGGCTTGGGAAAAACTGTTTTTT
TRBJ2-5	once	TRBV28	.	CASRPQGLQETQYF	TGTGCCAGCAGGCCGCAGGGTCTACAAGAGACCCAGTACTTC
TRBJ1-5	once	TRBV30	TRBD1	CAWSVIRPGGSQPQHF	TGTGCCTGGAGTGTAATCCGGCCAGGGGGGTCTCAGCCCCAGCATTTT
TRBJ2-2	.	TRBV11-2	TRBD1	CASSLDRGQGTGELFF	TGTGCCAGCAGCTTGGATCGGGGACAGGGCACCGGGGAGCTGTTTTTT
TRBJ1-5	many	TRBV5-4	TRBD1	CASSRDRVGEPQHF	TGTGCCAGCAGTCGTGACAGGGTTGGGGAGCCCCAGCATTTT
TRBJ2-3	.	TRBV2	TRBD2	CASSRTSGDYRAGWDTQYF	TGTGCCAGCAGCAGGACTAGCGGGGACTACCGTGCAGGGTGGGATACGCAGTATTTT
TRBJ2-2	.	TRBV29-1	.	CSVGTGGITGELFF	TGCAGCGTCGGGACGGGGGGCATCACCGGGGAGCTGTTTTTT
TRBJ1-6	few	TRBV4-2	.	CASSQDYSSYNSPLHF	TGTGCCAGCAGCCAAGATTATAGCTCCTATAATTCACCCCTCCACTTT
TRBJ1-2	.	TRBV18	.	CASSQSGNRAYGYTF	TGTGCCAGCTCCCAATCAGGGAATCGGGCCTATGGCTACACCTTC
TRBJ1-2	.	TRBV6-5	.	CASSRGSANYGYTF	TGTGCCAGCAGTCGGGGGTCGGCTAACTATGGCTACACCTTC
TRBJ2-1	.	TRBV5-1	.	CASSSGQGLAGRNEQFF	TGCGCCAGCAGCTCGGGACAGGGCTTAGCGGGAAGGAATGAGCAGTTCTTC
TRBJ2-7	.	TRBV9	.	CASSLSSYEQYF	TGTGCCAGCAGCCTATCCTCCTACGAGCAGTACTTC
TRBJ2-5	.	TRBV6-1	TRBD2	CASRLAGPGETQYF	TGTGCCAGCCGACTAGCGGGACCAGGGGAGACCCAGTACTTC
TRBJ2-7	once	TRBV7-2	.	CASSLGGQYEQYF	TGTGCCAGCAGCTTAGGCGGACAGTACGAGCAGTACTTC
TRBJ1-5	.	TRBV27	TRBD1	CASSGQGRGQPQHF	TGTGCCAGCAGTGGACAGGGGCGGGGTCAGCCCCAGCATTTT
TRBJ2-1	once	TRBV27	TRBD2	CASMSRASGGYNEQFF	TGTGCCAGCATGAGCAGGGCTAGCGGGGGGTACAATGAGCAGTTCTTC
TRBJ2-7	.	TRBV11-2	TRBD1	CASSLRQGANEQYF	TGTGCCAGCAGCCTGCGACAGGGGGCGAACGAGCAGTACTTC
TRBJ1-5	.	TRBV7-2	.	CASSLGSGERQPQHF	TGTGCCAGCAGCTTAGGATCAGGGGAGAGGCAGCCCCAGCATTTT
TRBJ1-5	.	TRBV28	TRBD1	CASSLGGQAKNQPQHF	TGTGCCAGCAGTTTGGGCGGACAGGCGAAAAATCAGCCCCAGCATTTT
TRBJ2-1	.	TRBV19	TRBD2	CASNLRGAYNEQFF	TGTGCCAGTAACCTCCGGGGGGCCTACAATGAGCAGTTCTTC
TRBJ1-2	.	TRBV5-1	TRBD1	CASSSGQGAGNYGYTF	TGCGCCAGCAGCTCCGGACAGGGGGCTGGCAACTATGGCTACACCTTC
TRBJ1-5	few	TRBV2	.	CASSDWGVAQPQHF	TGTGCCAGCAGTGATTGGGGGGTGGCTCAGCCCCAGCATTTT
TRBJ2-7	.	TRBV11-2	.	CASSSLKAFYEQYF	TGTGCCAGCAGCTCTCTGAAAGCCTTCTACGAGCAGTACTTC
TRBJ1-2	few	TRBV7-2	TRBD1	CASSSGQGKYGYTF	TGTGCCAGCAGCTCGGGACAGGGAAAGTATGGCTACACCTTC
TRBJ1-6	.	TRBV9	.	CASSVDGSHNSPLHF	TGTGCCAGCAGCGTAGATGGTAGTCATAATTCACCCCTCCACTTT
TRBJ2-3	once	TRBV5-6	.	CASSFYSADTQYF	TGTGCCAGCAGCTTCTATAGTGCGGATACGCAGTATTTT
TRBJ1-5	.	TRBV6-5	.	CASSYLGPGQPQHF	TGTGCCAGCAGTTACTTGGGTCCGGGTCAGCCCCAGCATTTT
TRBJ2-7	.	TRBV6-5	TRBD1	CASKGQGGSYEQYF	TGTGCCAGCAAGGGACAGGGGGGGTCCTACGAGCAGTACTTC
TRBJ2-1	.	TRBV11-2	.	CASSLAGYSYNEQFF	TGTGCCAGCAGCTTGGCGGGGTACTCCTACAATGAGCAGTTCTTC
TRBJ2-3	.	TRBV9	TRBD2	CASSVAGLAVETQYF	TGTGCCAGCAGCGTGGCAGGACTAGCGGTAGAAACGCAGTATTTT
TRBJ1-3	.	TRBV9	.	CASSLSGNTIYF	TGTGCCAGCAGCCTCTCTGGAAACACCATATATTTT
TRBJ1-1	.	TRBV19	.	CASSIGGRAGTEAFF	TGTGCCAGTAGTATAGGTGGGAGGGCAGGGACTGAAGCTTTCTTT
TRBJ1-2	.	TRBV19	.	CASSMQAQVNYGYTF	TGTGCCAGTAGTATGCAGGCCCAGGTAAACTATGGCTACACCTTC
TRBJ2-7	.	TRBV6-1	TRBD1	CASRGQGASEQYF	TGTGCCAGCCGTGGGCAGGGGGCCTCCGAGCAGTACTTC
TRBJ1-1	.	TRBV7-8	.	CASSPRVFTEAFF	TGTGCCAGCAGTCCCAGGGTTTTCACTGAAGCTTTCTTT
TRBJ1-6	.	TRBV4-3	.	CASSQWGSGNSPLHF	TGCGCCAGCAGCCAATGGGGTTCGGGGAATTCACCCCTCCACTTT
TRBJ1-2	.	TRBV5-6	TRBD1	CASSLGPTGGASYGYTF	TGTGCCAGCAGCTTGGGCCCTACAGGGGGCGCCAGCTATGGCTACACCTTC
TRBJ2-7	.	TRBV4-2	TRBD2	CASSQDVSGRVGEQYF	TGTGCCAGCAGCCAAGATGTTAGCGGGAGGGTAGGGGAGCAGTACTTC
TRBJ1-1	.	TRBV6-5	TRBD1	CASSYSRRGPTEAFF	TGTGCCAGCAGTTACAGCCGCAGGGGGCCCACTGAAGCTTTCTTT
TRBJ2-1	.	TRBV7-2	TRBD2	CASSLGAGLAPDNEQFF	TGTGCCAGCAGCTTAGGGGCGGGACTAGCCCCCGACAATGAGCAGTTCTTC
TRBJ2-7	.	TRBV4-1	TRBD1	CASSRQGYTYEQYF	TGCGCCAGCAGTCGACAGGGGTATACTTACGAGCAGTACTTC